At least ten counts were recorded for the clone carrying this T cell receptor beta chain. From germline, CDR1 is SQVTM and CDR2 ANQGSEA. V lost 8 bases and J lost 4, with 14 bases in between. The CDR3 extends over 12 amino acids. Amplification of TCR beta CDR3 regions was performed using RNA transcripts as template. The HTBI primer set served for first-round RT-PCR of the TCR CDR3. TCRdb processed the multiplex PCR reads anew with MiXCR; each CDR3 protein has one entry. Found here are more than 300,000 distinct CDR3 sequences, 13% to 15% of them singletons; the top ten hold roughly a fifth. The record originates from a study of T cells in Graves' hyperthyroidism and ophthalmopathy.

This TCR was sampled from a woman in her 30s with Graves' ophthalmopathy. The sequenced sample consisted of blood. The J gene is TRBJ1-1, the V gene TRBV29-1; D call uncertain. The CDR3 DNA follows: TGCAGCACCGAAGGTTCGGGCACTGAAGCTTTCTTT. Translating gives CSTEGSGTEAFF. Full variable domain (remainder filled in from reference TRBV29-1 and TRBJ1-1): SAVISQKPSRDICQRGTSLTIQCQVDSQVTMMFWYRQQPGQSLTLIATANQGSEATYESGFVIDKFPISRPNLTFSTLTVSNMSPEDSSIYLCSTEGSGTEAFFGQGTRLTVV.